This TCR beta chain was sequenced during a study of a mutant IDH1 vaccine in newly diagnosed glioma. Looking at the study overall: Patients had received radiotherapy, temozolomide, or both previously, most receiving both.

Assay: immunoSEQ multiplex PCR; the TCRdb copy retains only in-frame clones and omits some. The profile shows tens of thousands of clones, about 81% of them singletons. The length of the CDR3 is 18 residues. Germline loops: CDR1 SGHAT, CDR2 FQNNGV. Trimming at V came to 8 bases and at J to 0 bases, leaving 11 bases not matched to a gene. Comments on this clone: The antigen remains undetermined.

As to time point: week 47, end of study. One vaccine dose held 300 ug of mutant IDH1 20-mer peptide and came with topical imiquimod. The sample here was PBMCs, taken from a glioma patient whose treatment included an IDH1 peptide vaccine. The chain is built from TRBV11-2 and TRBJ2-6, with TRBD1 matching over 9 bases. The receptor comes from a man aged 35 to 55 with glioma. The CDR3 protein is CASHSPGTGSSGANVLTF. DNA for the CDR3: TGTGCCAGCCACTCTCCCGGGACAGGGAGCTCTGGGGCCAACGTCCTGACTTTC.